Below, 4 T cell receptor beta chains from the same sample are listed, as sequenced in a study of T cells in Graves' hyperthyroidism and ophthalmopathy. Regions amplified from RNA transcripts were the TCR beta CDR3 regions. Primed by the HTBI set, a first-round RT-PCR was run on the TCR CDR3. In TCRdb, the multiplex PCR reads were re-called with MiXCR into one record per CDR3 protein. The table records fewer than 700,000 distinct CDR3 sequences, over 15% of them present only once. Sequenced sample: blood. The source of these receptors is a woman younger than 30 with Graves' ophthalmopathy.

This chain links TRBV20-1 with TRBJ1-2; tentative D call: TRBD1 (6 bases). The CDR3 loop spans 13 amino acids. The V end was cut by 1 base, the J end by 6 bases, with 12 bases between. CDR1 is DFQATT, CDR2 SNEGSKA, per germline (reference sequence). CDR3: CSARVPGADGYTF. CDR3 sequence (DNA): TGCAGTGCTAGAGTCCCAGGGGCGGATGGCTACACCTTC.

CDR3: CASSLASADRFF. CDR3 nucleotide sequence: TGTGCCAGCAGCTTGGCCTCCGCAGATCGGTTTTTT. V and J are TRBV5-6 and TRBJ1-4; no clear D. V lost 0 bases and J 16 bases, leaving 13 bases between the germline ends. In germline, CDR1 is SGHDT, CDR2 YYEEEE. The CDR3 is made up of 12 amino acids.

This clonotype occurred many times. The chain employs TRBV6-1 and TRBJ2-7; TRBD1 matches at 8 bases. The germline gives CDR1 MNHNS, CDR2 SASEGT. J gave up 3 bases and V 7 bases, and 14 bases lay outside the gene matches. The CDR3 sequence is 16 residues long. The CDR3 nucleotides are TGTGCCAGCACGAAAGGGGCGACAGGGGCAGACTACGAGCAGTACTTC. Residues: CASTKGATGADYEQYF.

The V and J genes are TRBV7-2 and TRBJ2-7; the D is unclear. This CDR3 comprises 16 residues. Germline values: CDR1 SGHTA, CDR2 FQGNSA. The ends were cut back, 8 bases at V and 2 bases at J, with 22 bases in the middle. CDR3 in DNA: TGTGCCAGCTCTGTAGGAGCGACTCATCCCCCCTACGAGCAGTACTTC. It specifies CASSVGATHPPYEQYF.